This T cell receptor (beta chain) was captured by sequencing in a study of cytomegalovirus exposure and HLA in healthy donors. About the study: An early data release held about 85 million unique TCRs from HLA-typed donors.

PCR involved 60 Vbeta and 13 Jbeta primers. Using immunoSEQ multiplex PCR, the repertoire was profiled, and TCRdb retains in-frame clones only, with some absent. The sample lists some 200,000 clones; 75% to 80% were seen once. Whole-study results and caveats: Presence/absence analysis assumed near-uniform sequencing depth across donors. Whilst most TCR sequences proved rare, a subset of public TCRs occurred across many donors. The listing of 150 to 200 TCR beta chains classed them as cytomegalovirus-associated.

Concerning this clone: As yet, its antigen is unknown.

J lost 5 bases, V lost 7 bases, and 4 bases had no gene match. The germline gives CDR1 SQVTM, CDR2 ANQGSEA. The CDR3 totals 11 residues. The chain couples TRBV29-1 to TRBJ1-2; 7 nucleotides match TRBD1. The sample was PBMCs. This TCR was sampled from a female donor in good health and CMV-seronegative. CDR3 nucleotide sequence: TGCAGCGGTGGACAGGAATATGGCTACACCTTC. Translated, it gives CSGGQEYGYTF. Based on the CDR3 plus reference TRBV29-1 and TRBJ1-2, the full variable domain is SAVISQKPSRDICQRGTSLTIQCQVDSQVTMMFWYRQQPGQSLTLIATANQGSEATYESGFVIDKFPISRPNLTFSTLTVSNMSPEDSSIYLCSGGQEYGYTFGSGTRLTVV.